The clone carrying this T cell receptor (beta chain) was detected ten times or more. Its antigen is unknown. Stated time point: longitudinal time-point 1 (baseline). The data belong to a study of neurological immune-mediated disorders. The study, taken as a whole, reports: None of the CDR3 amino acid sequences of expanded clones were shared across subjects, and this suggested private repertoires in all groups. TCR clonal expansion peaked in HTLV-1-associated myelopathy patients and was lowest in multiple sclerosis patients.

TCRdb fed the 5' RACE reads into MiXCR, producing one record per CDR3 protein. The sample has 60,000 to 90,000 distinct CDR3 sequences, 9.5% to 13% seen once. V was pared by 1 base and J by 2 bases, with 11 bases between. The CDR3 sequence is 15 residues long. Germline V gene data show CDR1 as LNHDA and CDR2 as SQIVND (reference sequence). The sample was PBMCs. The V call is TRBV19, the J call TRBJ1-2; possible D gene TRBD1, 5 bases. The TCR sequence derives from a man aged 25 to 45 in good health. The CDR3: CASSIASGRNYGYTF. In nucleotides, the CDR3 is TGTGCCAGTAGTATAGCCTCGGGACGGAACTATGGCTACACCTTC.